One and the same sample provided the 19 T cell receptor beta chains below, sequenced in a study of blood T cell repertoires in COVID-19. Generated by immunoSEQ multiplex PCR, the TCRdb table keeps only in-frame clones and is missing some. Of more than 140,000 clones listed, around 90% are singletons. Sequencing used peripheral blood. These receptors were taken from a woman aged 55-70 years with acute or convalescent COVID-19.

The chain couples TRBV7-2 to TRBJ1-1; D is possibly TRBD1 (6 bases). The germline V and J ends were trimmed by 6 bases and 0 bases, with 14 bases remaining between them. Germline assignment: CDR1 SGHTA and CDR2 FQGNSA. The CDR3 length is 15 residues. CDR3: CASRQDRTVNTEAFF. CDR3 DNA sequence: TGTGCCAGCAGACAAGACAGGACTGTGAACACTGAAGCTTTCTTT.

This clone has just a few counts. The chain employs TRBV19 and TRBJ1-5; no clear D. Trimming stripped 5 bases from V and 3 bases from J, with 8 bases between. The CDR3 contains 13 residues. CDR1 is LNHDA and CDR2 is SQIVND in the germline V gene (reference sequence). The DNA of the CDR3 is TGTGCCAGTAGTCAGCAGGTCAATCAGCCCCAGCATTTT. It is translated as CASSQQVNQPQHF.

The chain combines TRBV7-2 with TRBJ1-2, with TRBD1 matching 7 bases. The length of the CDR3 is 14 residues. Germline lookup yields CDR1 SGHTA and CDR2 FQGNSA. V lost 4 bases, J lost 4 bases, and 6 bases stayed unmatched. The CDR3 reads CASSSDRNLYGYTF. CDR3 DNA sequence: TGTGCCAGCAGCTCGGACAGGAACCTCTATGGCTACACCTTC. Full variable domain (missing parts from reference TRBV7-2 and TRBJ1-2): GAGVSQSPSNKVTEKGKDVELRCDPISGHTALYWYRQSLGQGLEFLIYFQGNSAPDKSGLPSDRFSAERTGGSVSTLTIQRTQQEDSAVYLCASSSDRNLYGYTFGSGTRLTVV.

The chain has TRBV5-6 and TRBJ2-3, with 10 positions matching TRBD2. The junction had 14 bases not matched to a gene; V was cut back by 4 bases and J by 3 bases. Germline V gene sequence: CDR1 SGHDT, CDR2 YYEEEE. The CDR3 runs to 18 residues. CDR3 loop: CASSVTEQRGGNTDTQYF. As DNA, the CDR3 is TGTGCCAGCAGCGTAACCGAACAGCGGGGGGGCAATACAGATACGCAGTATTTT. Full variable domain (rest looked up from reference TRBV5-6 and TRBJ2-3): DAGVTQSPTHLIKTRGQQVTLRCSPKSGHDTVSWYQQALGQGPQFIFQYYEEEERQRGNFPDRFSGHQFPNYSSELNVNALLLGDSALYLCASSVTEQRGGNTDTQYFGPGTRLTVL.

The chain carries TRBV4-3 and TRBJ2-7; maybe TRBD1 (6 bases). The CDR3 has 15 residues. V was cut by 3 bases and J by 2 bases, with 14 bases left in between. The germline CDR1 and CDR2 sequences are LGHNA and YSLEER. DNA of the CDR3: TGCGCCAGCAGCCATTCATGGACAGCCGCCTACGAGCAGTACTTC. This codes for CASSHSWTAAYEQYF.

In its sample, this clone was seen once. As DNA, the CDR3 is TGTGCCATCAGTGAGGGACAGGGGAATCAGCCCCAGCATTTT. Its translation: CAISEGQGNQPQHF. V and J are TRBV10-3 and TRBJ1-5, with TRBD1 identical over 9 bases. CDR1 is ENHRY and CDR2 is SYGVKD in the germline V gene. This CDR3 is 14 amino acids long. After removal of 2 bases from V and 4 bases from J, the junction contained 0 bases not matched to a gene.

This clone was observed a single time. The chain employs TRBV19 and TRBJ1-2; D gene ambiguous. The CDR3 contains 14 residues. V lost 7 bases and J lost 8, with 20 bases in between. Germline loops: CDR1 LNHDA, CDR2 SQIVND (reference sequence). CDR3 sequence: CASIGLSATGGYTF. CDR3 coding DNA: TGTGCCAGTATAGGGCTCAGCGCCACGGGGGGCTACACCTTC.

The DNA for the CDR3 is TGTGCCAGCAGCTTTGCCCTACAAGAGACCCAGTACTTC. It translates to CASSFALQETQYF. This sequence joins TRBV7-2 and TRBJ2-5; D gene uncertain. Germline CDR1 SGHTA, CDR2 FQGNSA. The CDR3 consists of 13 residues. V shed 3 bases and J shed 2 bases, with 7 bases lying between them. Filled out from reference TRBV7-2 and TRBJ2-5, the complete variable domain reads GAGVSQSPSNKVTEKGKDVELRCDPISGHTALYWYRQSLGQGLEFLIYFQGNSAPDKSGLPSDRFSAERTGGSVSTLTIQRTQQEDSAVYLCASSFALQETQYFGPGTRLLVL.

The V call is TRBV4-1, the J call TRBJ1-5, with D maybe TRBD1 (6 bases). V lost 3 bases, J lost 6 bases, and 21 bases lay in between. Germline V gives CDR1 MGHRA, CDR2 YSYEKL. The CDR3 is made up of 17 amino acids. CDR3 amino acids: CASSHGFKGEGGQPQHF. The CDR3 DNA reads as TGCGCCAGCAGCCACGGGTTCAAGGGGGAAGGGGGTCAGCCCCAGCATTTT.

The chain has TRBV24-1 and TRBJ2-5, with 7 bases matching TRBD1. This CDR3 is built from 15 residues. Trimming cost V 0 bases and J 3 bases; bases outside gene matches: 3. Germline V gene data show CDR1 as KGHDR and CDR2 as SFDVKD. CDR3 in DNA: TGTGCCACCAGTGATTTGGACAGGGACGAAGAGACCCAGTACTTC. Amino acid sequence: CATSDLDRDEETQYF.

For this clone: Germline is not matched at one junction end, which may reflect a read error. The chain couples TRBV30 to TRBJ2-5; 9 bases are a match to TRBD2. The CDR3 totals 15 residues. In germline, CDR1 is GTSNPN, CDR2 SVGIG (reference sequence). CDR3 region: CAWSVRGGVVETKYF. The CDR3, as DNA: TGTGCCTGGAGTGTACGCGGGGGGGTAGTGGAGACCAAGTACTTC.

This rearrangement joins TRBV13 to TRBJ2-1, with D perhaps TRBD1 (5 bases). The CDR3 covers 14 residues. The V gene lost 6 bases and the J gene lost 8 bases, with 17 bases spanning the gap. Germline V lookup: CDR1 PRHDT, CDR2 FYEKMQ (reference sequence). CDR3 protein: CASRVKGVGYEQFF. For the CDR3, the DNA is TGTGCCAGCAGAGTTAAAGGGGTAGGGTATGAGCAGTTCTTC.

V is TRBV28 and J is TRBJ2-6; D might be TRBD1 (5 bases). The V end was cut by 5 bases, the J end by 1 base, with 9 bases between. The CDR3 is made up of 15 amino acids. CDR1 and CDR2 (germline): MDHEN, SYDVKM. In nucleotides, the CDR3 is TGTGCCAGCAGTATCACAGGTTCTGGGGCCAACGTCCTGACTTTC. The encoded protein is CASSITGSGANVLTF.

This clone was observed a single time. V is TRBV7-2 and J is TRBJ1-5; 7 bases match TRBD1. The CDR3 runs to 14 residues. The germline CDR1 and CDR2 sequences are SGHTA and FQGNSA. With V trimmed by 4 bases and J by 9 bases, 9 bases remained unmatched. CDR3 in amino acids: CASSSGTEVWPQHF. DNA for the CDR3: TGTGCCAGCAGCTCAGGGACAGAGGTGTGGCCCCAGCATTTT.

The chain couples TRBV7-2 to TRBJ2-7; D not resolved. The germline gives CDR1 SGHTA, CDR2 FQGNSA. This CDR3 has 11 residues. The germline V and J ends were trimmed by 2 bases and 5 bases, with 4 bases remaining between them. This CDR3 is CASSLNNEQYF. CDR3 in DNA: TGTGCCAGCAGCTTAAACAACGAGCAGTACTTC.

The chain recombines TRBV6-5 with TRBJ1-2; D perhaps matches TRBD1 (5 bases). Trimming pared 6 bases from V and 7 bases from J, leaving 9 bases between. The CDR3 has 11 residues. Germline V CDR1 and CDR2: MNHEY, SVGAGI. CDR3 DNA sequence: TGTGCCAGCAGGCGGCAGGGTGGCTACACCTTC. Translation gives CASRRQGGYTF.

The V gene is TRBV6-2 or TRBV6-3, the J gene TRBJ1-1, with D hard to call. Trimming cost V 2 bases and J 4 bases, with 8 bases left between them. Germline V lookup: CDR1 MNHEY, CDR2 SVGEGT. The CDR3 covers 13 residues. CDR3 DNA: TGTGCCAGCAGTTACAGGGAGAGCACTGAAGCTTTCTTT. Protein: CASSYRESTEAFF.

This clone has only one observation. One end of the junction is discordant with germline, which a read error may explain. The rearrangement joins TRBV7-9 to TRBJ1-3; no clear D. This CDR3 is 8 amino acids long. The germline V gene encodes CDR1 SEHNR and CDR2 FQNEAQ (reference sequence). The DNA of the CDR3 is TGTGCCAGCAGCCCTAGAGAATTT. This codes for CASSPREF.

The chain has TRBV28 and TRBJ1-3; perhaps TRBD1 as D (6 bases). The CDR3 consists of 14 residues. Germline V gene data show CDR1 as MDHEN and CDR2 as SYDVKM. The ends were cut back, 5 bases at V and 4 bases at J, with 12 bases in the middle. CDR3 amino acids: CASSIHREGNTIYF. CDR3 coding DNA: TGTGCCAGCAGTATCCACAGGGAAGGAAACACCATATATTTT.